The clone carrying this TCR beta chain was detected ten times or more. The time point denotes: newly diagnosed GD, antithyroid drugs for less than 3 months. TCR sequences were obtained from RNA taken from PBMCs. This sample was included in a study of regulatory T cells in long-lasting Graves disease. Libraries of TCR beta came from iRepertoire HTBI primers plus Arm-PCR of CDR3 regions. TCRdb independently ran MiXCR on the multiplex PCR reads; one entry per CDR3 protein. In the table there are some 250,000 distinct CDR3 sequences, around 19% of which are singletons. The germline V and J ends were trimmed by 0 bases and 7 bases, with 11 bases remaining between them. The CDR3 length is 14 residues. The germline CDR1 and CDR2 sequences are SGDLS and YYNGEE. These data also featured in a second study, about T cells in Graves' hyperthyroidism and ophthalmopathy.

Sequenced material: peripheral blood mononuclear cells (PBMCs), taken at new diagnosis, from a patient treated with antithyroid drugs. The TCR originated in a woman in her 30s with Graves disease. V usage is TRBV9 and J usage is TRBJ2-1, with D uncertain. This CDR3 is CASSVEVGLNEQFF. DNA for the CDR3: TGTGCCAGCAGCGTAGAGGTAGGGCTGAATGAGCAGTTCTTC. Using reference TRBV9 and TRBJ2-1 for the parts outside the CDR3, the full variable domain is DSGVTQTPKHLITATGQRVTLRCSPRSGDLSVYWYQQSLDQGLQFLIQYYNGEERAKGNILERFSAQQFPDLHSELNLSSLELGDSALYFCASSVEVGLNEQFFGPGTRLTVL.